This T cell receptor beta chain was profiled in a study of T cells in Graves' hyperthyroidism and ophthalmopathy. Whole-study context: Peripheral blood sampling occurred at initial diagnosis, before any treatment. The study, taken as a whole, reports: Among thyroid clonotypes expanded above 0.001, most also appeared in blood.

The study excluded patients with uncontrolled infection, other autoimmune disease, pregnancy or lactation. It was 10 ml of fresh peripheral blood that supplied the PBMCs. Germline V lookup: CDR1 LGHDT, CDR2 YNNKEL (reference sequence). The V end lost 1 base, the J end lost 7 bases, and 12 bases lay between the germline ends. The CDR3 totals 14 residues. RNA transcripts were the template for amplifying TCR beta CDR3 regions. RT-PCR in the first round (using the HTBI primer set) targeted the TCR CDR3. TCRdb reanalysed the multiplex PCR reads using MiXCR and keeps one entry per CDR3 protein. The sample yields more than 300,000 distinct CDR3 sequences, about 18% seen once. This clonotype was recorded many times. Its antigen is as yet unknown.

Sequencing was carried out using blood. This chain links TRBV3-1 with TRBJ2-3; the D is unclear. This receptor was taken from a man between 18 and 35 years old with Graves' ophthalmopathy. In nucleotides, the CDR3 is TGTGCCAGCAGCCAAGGTTACCGCGGTAATACGCAGTATTTT. It is translated as CASSQGYRGNTQYF.